These 5 T cell receptor beta chains share one sample of origin, sequenced in a study of blood T cells in healthy people across ages. Alongside a J-beta primer mix, a sample-barcoded 5' primer served in a second PCR lasting 7 to 11 cycles. A single record per CDR3 protein comes from TCRdb applying MiXCR to the 5' RACE reads. Altogether around 670,000 distinct CDR3 sequences are present, approximately 30% being singletons, with the ten largest covering 15% to 18%. Sequenced input: blood. These TCRs come from an elderly woman in good health.

This clonotype was seen more than once but under ten times. This rearrangement joins TRBV9 to TRBJ1-1, with D tentatively TRBD1 (6 bases). CDR3 length equals 15 residues. The V and J ends lost 0 bases and 9 bases respectively, with 18 bases between them. Germline V gene sequence: CDR1 SGDLS, CDR2 YYNGEE. The CDR3 loop reads CASSVDAGANPKAFF. CDR3 coding DNA: TGTGCCAGCAGCGTAGATGCAGGGGCGAACCCTAAAGCTTTCTTT.

This clonotype was counted ten times or more. The V gene is TRBV10-3, the J gene TRBJ1-2; D is perhaps TRBD1 (5 bases). This CDR3 is 15 amino acids long. Trimming removed 0 bases from V and 8 bases from J, with 16 bases in between. Germline CDR1 ENHRY, CDR2 SYGVKD. The CDR3 sequence: CAISESPSQGEGYTF. In nucleotides, the CDR3 is TGTGCCATCAGTGAGTCGCCGTCGCAGGGAGAGGGCTACACCTTC.

This clonotype has a single count. The chain uses TRBV24-1 and TRBJ2-5; D may be TRBD1 or TRBD2 (5 bases each). The CDR3 covers 13 residues. The germline gives CDR1 KGHDR, CDR2 SFDVKD. The V and J ends lost 5 bases and 4 bases respectively, with 10 bases between them. Written as DNA, the CDR3 is TGTGCCACCAGTGGCCCGGGGCGAGAGACCCAGTACTTC. Its translation: CATSGPGRETQYF.

This rearrangement joins TRBV27 to TRBJ1-2, with unresolved D. V was shortened by 8 bases and J by 5 bases, with 12 bases between the two germline ends. The CDR3 length is 12 residues. Germline assignment: CDR1 MNHEY and CDR2 SMNVEV (reference sequence). The CDR3 DNA reads TGTGCCAGCGGTGACGGCAGATATGGCTACACCTTC. Protein product: CASGDGRYGYTF.

This clonotype was detected once. The chain has TRBV12-3 or TRBV12-4 and TRBJ1-1, with D hard to call. CDR3 size: 12 residues. Trimming shortened V by 10 bases and J by 11 bases, and 20 bases separated the two germline ends. The CDR3 loop reads CATVGVPGYAFF. CDR3 sequence (DNA): TGTGCCACAGTGGGTGTTCCAGGATATGCTTTCTTT.